A single sample is the source of the 29 T cell receptor beta chains below, sequenced in a study of blood T cell repertoires in COVID-19. The repertoire was sequenced with immunoSEQ multiplex PCR; TCRdb's copy has only in-frame clones and lacks some. This sample has 200,000 to 250,000 clones, with less than 85% found just once. The sequenced sample was peripheral blood. The receptors stem from a woman older than 75 with active or convalescent COVID-19.

The chain uses TRBV7-2 and TRBJ2-7; D might be TRBD1 (6 bases). This CDR3 contains 14 residues. Germline CDR1 and CDR2: SGHTA and FQGNSA. V was clipped by 1 base and J by 3 bases, with 10 bases between them. The chain's CDR3 is CASSLGQANYEQYF. Here the CDR3 DNA reads TGTGCCAGCAGCTTAGGACAGGCGAACTACGAGCAGTACTTC.

The CDR3 sequence: CASSGGTSGRASYEQYF. The CDR3 nucleotides read TGTGCCAGCAGCGGAGGGACTAGCGGGAGGGCCTCCTACGAGCAGTACTTC. The rearrangement links TRBV5-4 to TRBJ2-7; TRBD2 matches 16 bases. Per germline, CDR1 SGHNT and CDR2 YYREEE (reference sequence). The V and J ends lost 4 bases and 0 bases, in that order; junction bases with no gene match: 4. This CDR3 region has 17 residues.

V gene TRBV18 combines with J gene TRBJ1-3; D not resolved. Trimming left V 2 bases short and J 0 bases short, with 8 bases between. CDR3 length equals 15 residues. CDR1 is KGHSH, CDR2 LQKENI, per germline. As DNA, the CDR3 is TGTGCCAGCTCACCAGCGGGGAGCTCTGGAAACACCATATATTTT. Protein: CASSPAGSSGNTIYF.

For the CDR3, the DNA is TGCGCCAGCAGCTCTGGGAGTTCGGGGACAGATACGCAGTATTTT. Translation: CASSSGSSGTDTQYF. The chain has TRBV5-1 and TRBJ2-3, with D tentatively TRBD2 (5 bases). The CDR3 length is 15 residues. V was clipped by 3 bases and J by 3 bases, with 14 bases between them. CDR1 SGHRS and CDR2 YFSETQ come from the germline V gene. The full variable domain, its missing parts supplied by reference TRBV5-1 and TRBJ2-3, is KAGVTQTPRYLIKTRGQQVTLSCSPISGHRSVSWYQQTPGQGLQFLFEYFSETQRNKGNFPGRFSGRQFSNSRSEMNVSTLELGDSALYLCASSSGSSGTDTQYFGPGTRLTVL.

The V gene is TRBV28, the J gene TRBJ1-1; D possibly corresponds to TRBD1 (6 bases). From germline, CDR1 is MDHEN and CDR2 SYDVKM. Trimming took off 7 bases at V and 8 bases at J, with 11 bases between the two ends. CDR3 size: 11 residues. This CDR3 is CASITTGEAFF. The CDR3 region has the DNA TGTGCCAGCATTACTACAGGGGAAGCTTTCTTT.

The V call is TRBV28, the J call TRBJ2-1; D perhaps matches TRBD2 (5 bases). This CDR3 contains 12 residues. V shed 7 bases and J shed 9 bases, with 13 bases lying between them. Germline V gene data show CDR1 as MDHEN and CDR2 as SYDVKM. The CDR3 sequence: CASNLGSGEQFF. The CDR3 bases are TGTGCCAGCAACTTGGGGAGCGGTGAGCAGTTCTTC.

This clone was observed a few times. The chain carries TRBV5-1 and TRBJ2-7; D possibly corresponds to TRBD1 (6 bases). V was cut by 6 bases and J by 2 bases, with 12 bases left in between. This CDR3 comprises 13 residues. In germline, CDR1 is SGHRS, CDR2 YFSETQ. In nucleotides, the CDR3 is TGCGCCAGCATGGGGACAACAACCTACGAGCAGTACTTC. Translation gives CASMGTTTYEQYF.

The genes are TRBV28 and TRBJ2-5, with D tentatively TRBD2 (6 bases). Trimming took off 6 bases at V and 5 bases at J, with 16 bases between the two ends. The CDR3 sequence is 14 residues long. CDR1 is MDHEN and CDR2 is SYDVKM in the germline V gene. CDR3 region: CASSSGGFRETQYF. In DNA form, the CDR3 reads TGTGCCAGCAGCTCCGGGGGATTTCGGGAGACCCAGTACTTC.

V gene TRBV4-1 combines with J gene TRBJ2-1; 8 bases align to TRBD1. The trim removed 4 bases at V and 9 bases at J, leaving 5 bases unmatched. Germline V gene data show CDR1 as MGHRA and CDR2 as YSYEKL. The CDR3 has 13 residues. This CDR3 reads CASSPDRAGEQFF. Here the CDR3 DNA reads TGCGCCAGCAGCCCGGACAGGGCGGGTGAGCAGTTCTTC.

This chain connects TRBV7-6 to TRBJ2-5, with a possible D match to TRBD1 (5 bases). V lost 2 bases and J 5 bases, leaving 9 bases between the germline ends. This CDR3 contains 13 residues. Germline V gene lookup returns CDR1 SGHVS and CDR2 FNYEAQ. In DNA, the CDR3 is TGTGCCAGCAGCTTAAGACAGTCGGAGACCCAGTACTTC. Translating it yields CASSLRQSETQYF.

The V and J genes are TRBV14 and TRBJ2-3; weak D call: TRBD1 (5 bases). The germline gives CDR1 SGHDN, CDR2 FVKESK. V dropped 1 base and J dropped 10 bases, with 12 bases sitting between them. The CDR3 sequence is 13 residues long. The CDR3: CASSQGHGASQYF. The CDR3 nucleotides are TGTGCCAGCAGCCAAGGTCATGGGGCTTCGCAGTATTTT.

V usage is TRBV5-1 and J usage is TRBJ2-3; possible D gene TRBD1, 5 bases. The V end was cut by 0 bases, the J end by 0 bases, with 8 bases between. Germline V CDR1 and CDR2: SGHRS, YFSETQ. The CDR3 loop spans 15 amino acids. The CDR3 protein is CASSLGQRSTDTQYF. The CDR3 nucleotides are TGCGCCAGCAGCTTGGGACAGAGAAGCACAGATACGCAGTATTTT.

The CDR3 nucleotides read TGTGCCAGTAGTCGCGGCCCGGGAGGTCAGCCCCAGCATTTT. As protein: CASSRGPGGQPQHF. The genes are TRBV19 and TRBJ1-5; unclear D gene. The CDR3 consists of 14 residues. V lost 5 bases to trimming and J lost 6 bases, with 14 bases between them. The germline V gene has CDR1 LNHDA and CDR2 SQIVND (reference sequence).

The CDR3 DNA follows: TGTGCCAGCAGCCGGATGGGCACGTCAGGTGGCAATCAGCCCCAGCATTTT. Protein product: CASSRMGTSGGNQPQHF. The chain has TRBV7-8 and TRBJ1-5; no clear D gene. Per the germline V gene, CDR1 is SGHVS and CDR2 is FQNEAQ. The CDR3 totals 17 residues. The V end lost 5 bases, the J end lost 2 bases, and 19 bases lay between the germline ends. Full variable domain (remainder filled in from reference TRBV7-8 and TRBJ1-5): GAGVSQSPRYKVAKRGQDVALRCDPISGHVSLFWYQQALGQGPEFLTYFQNEAQLDKSGLPSDRFFAERPEGSVSTLKIQRTQQEDSAVYLCASSRMGTSGGNQPQHFGDGTRLSIL.

The chain links TRBV6-5 to TRBJ1-2; 7 bases are a match to TRBD1. V trimming: 5 bases; J trimming: 8 bases; junction bases outside the gene matches: 8. This CDR3 contains 13 residues. Germline CDR1 MNHEY, CDR2 SVGAGI. CDR3 residues: CASSPRGSSGYTF. In DNA form, the CDR3 reads TGTGCCAGCAGTCCCAGGGGGAGCTCCGGCTACACCTTC.

This chain joins TRBV7-9 and TRBJ1-1; tentative D call: TRBD1 (6 bases). With 2 bases removed from V and 1 base from J, the gap between germline ends came to 17 bases. Germline CDR1 reads SEHNR; CDR2 reads FQNEAQ (reference sequence). The CDR3 sequence is 17 residues long. CDR3 sequence reads: CASSLSPLLTGNTEAFF. The CDR3 DNA is TGTGCCAGCAGCTTAAGCCCCCTCCTGACAGGGAACACTGAAGCTTTCTTT.

J is TRBJ2-7 and V is TRBV6-5; a weak D match, TRBD2 (6 bases). Per germline, CDR1 MNHEY and CDR2 SVGAGI. The CDR3 consists of 14 residues. V lost 6 bases, J lost 2 bases, and 14 bases lay in between. The CDR3 DNA sequence: TGTGCCAGCAGGCCCTTGGCGGGGACCTACGAGCAGTACTTC. Amino acid sequence: CASRPLAGTYEQYF.

The V gene is TRBV24-1, the J gene TRBJ1-5, with D perhaps matching TRBD1 (5 bases). The CDR3 spans 15 residues. CDR1 KGHDR and CDR2 SFDVKD come from the germline V gene. V was shortened by 2 bases and J by 5 bases, with 12 bases between the two germline ends. The CDR3: CATSDSTGGDQPQHF. CDR3 in DNA: TGTGCCACCAGTGATTCCACCGGGGGGGATCAGCCCCAGCATTTT.

As DNA, the CDR3 is TGCGCCAGCAGTTTTTTAGCGGGGAGCACAGATACGCAGTATTTT. This gives the protein CASSFLAGSTDTQYF. The rearrangement links TRBV5-1 to TRBJ2-3, with 8 bases matching TRBD2. J lost 0 bases, V lost 5 bases, and 5 bases had no gene match. Per germline, CDR1 SGHRS and CDR2 YFSETQ. The CDR3 is 15 residues long.

This clone was picked up one time. The chain joins TRBV28 to TRBJ2-7, with TRBD2 identical over 8 bases. The CDR3 spans 16 residues. Trimming cost V 4 bases and J 2 bases; bases outside gene matches: 10. Per germline, CDR1 MDHEN and CDR2 SYDVKM. CDR3 nucleotide sequence: TGTGCCAGCAGTTCCACCCGGGGGGGCAGCCCCTACGAGCAGTACTTC. Its translation: CASSSTRGGSPYEQYF.

V is TRBV27 and J is TRBJ1-1, with D perhaps matching TRBD1 (5 bases). The CDR3 is made up of 16 amino acids. The V gene's germline CDR1 is MNHEY and CDR2 SMNVEV (reference sequence). V lost 0 bases to trimming and J lost 1 base, with 12 bases between them. This CDR3 reads CASSLSSWQGNTEAFF. The DNA of the CDR3 is TGTGCCAGCAGTTTATCATCGTGGCAGGGGAACACTGAAGCTTTCTTT.

The chain carries TRBV20-1 and TRBJ1-1, with D tentatively TRBD1 (6 bases). CDR3 length equals 13 residues. The germline V gene encodes CDR1 DFQATT and CDR2 SNEGSKA (reference sequence). V was cut by 3 bases and J by 5 bases, with 13 bases left in between. The CDR3 loop reads CSASGGPGTEAFF. Here the CDR3 DNA reads TGCAGTGCTAGTGGGGGGCCAGGGACTGAAGCTTTCTTT.

The chain employs TRBV29-1 and TRBJ1-4; unclear D gene. Per the germline V gene, CDR1 is SQVTM and CDR2 is ANQGSEA. Trimming removed 1 base from V and 4 bases from J, with 7 bases in between. The length of the CDR3 is 13 residues. The CDR3 protein is CSVEGSGNEKLFF. The CDR3 nucleotides read TGCAGCGTTGAAGGCAGCGGTAATGAAAAACTGTTTTTT.

The CDR3 sequence: CSADPGASGRGNEQFF. CDR3 bases: TGCAGCGCCGACCCAGGGGCTAGCGGGAGAGGGAATGAGCAGTTCTTC. The J gene is TRBJ2-1, the V gene TRBV29-1, with 10 bases aligning to TRBD2. Germline V gene lookup returns CDR1 SQVTM and CDR2 ANQGSEA. With 7 bases clipped from V and 7 bases from J, the junction kept 16 bases outside the gene matches. There are 16 residues in the CDR3.

The chain carries TRBV27 and TRBJ2-5, with 7 bases matching TRBD2. This CDR3 has 16 residues. In germline, CDR1 is MNHEY, CDR2 SMNVEV (reference sequence). V lost 5 bases and J lost 4; bases outside the gene matches: 13. The CDR3 nucleotides read TGTGCCAGCAGTCCAGCCCCAGGCGGGAGCGGAGAGACCCAGTACTTC. Amino acids: CASSPAPGGSGETQYF.

V usage is TRBV19 and J usage is TRBJ1-2; TRBD1 matches 8 bases. This CDR3 has 16 amino acids. Germline CDR1 reads LNHDA; CDR2 reads SQIVND (reference sequence). V was clipped by 7 bases and J by 8 bases; unmatched bases: 18. The CDR3 is CASTAWTGNGLGGYTF. The DNA for the CDR3 is TGTGCCAGTACCGCGTGGACAGGGAACGGGTTGGGCGGCTACACCTTC.

The chain employs TRBV5-6 and TRBJ2-7; 9 nucleotides match TRBD1. V trimming: 2 bases; J trimming: 3 bases; junction bases outside the gene matches: 6. Germline V CDR1 and CDR2: SGHDT, YYEEEE. The CDR3 extends over 15 amino acids. CDR3 sequence: CASSFSGQGNYEQYF. In DNA, the CDR3 is TGTGCCAGCAGCTTTTCGGGACAGGGCAACTACGAGCAGTACTTC.

This chain joins TRBV15 and TRBJ2-3; tentatively, D is TRBD2 (5 bases). Trimming pared 5 bases from V and 4 bases from J, leaving 10 bases between. Per germline, CDR1 LNHNV and CDR2 YYDKDF (reference sequence). The CDR3 is made up of 13 amino acids. The CDR3 loop is CATSRFGADTQYF. The CDR3 bases are TGTGCCACCAGCCGATTCGGGGCAGATACGCAGTATTTT.

Comments on this clone: Other DNA sequences in the sample encode the same CDR3. V gene TRBV2 combines with J gene TRBJ1-2, with D maybe TRBD1 (6 bases). CDR1 is SNHLY and CDR2 is FYNNEI in the germline V gene. The CDR3 runs 13 residues. Trimming removed 3 bases at V and 7 bases at J, with 12 bases between. In DNA, the CDR3 is TGTGCCAGCAGTGATGCGGGGGCGGGTGGCTACACCTTC. It specifies CASSDAGAGGYTF.